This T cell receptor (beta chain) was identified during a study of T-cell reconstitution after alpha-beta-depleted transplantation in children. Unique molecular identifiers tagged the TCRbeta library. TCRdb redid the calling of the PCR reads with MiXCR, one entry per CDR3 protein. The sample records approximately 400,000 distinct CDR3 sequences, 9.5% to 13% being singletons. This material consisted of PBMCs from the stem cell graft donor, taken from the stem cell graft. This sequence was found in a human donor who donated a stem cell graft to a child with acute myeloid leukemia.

CDR3 coding DNA: TGTGCCAGCAGCGCTCTAGGGTGGAACACTGAAGCTTTCTTT. It codes for CASSALGWNTEAFF. This chain uses TRBV2 with TRBJ1-1; D ambiguous. The CDR3 sequence is 14 residues long. The germline CDR1 and CDR2 sequences are SNHLY and FYNNEI. V lost 6 bases to trimming and J lost 1 base, with 12 bases between them.